The T cell receptor beta chain described here comes from a study of preoperative IRX-2 immunotherapy in early breast cancer. Treatment specified: preoperative locoregional IRX-2 cytokine immunotherapy. This phase Ib study tested locoregional IRX-2 cytokine immunotherapy given before surgery. Libraries were prepared by immunoSEQ multiplex PCR; TCRdb keeps only in-frame clonotypes and omits some of them. The sample lists about 23,000 clones; 85% to 95% were seen once. Germline lookup yields CDR1 SGHKS and CDR2 YYEKEE (reference sequence). This CDR3 is built from 17 residues. The V end was cut by 5 bases, the J end by 3 bases, with 22 bases between.

The V and J genes are TRBV5-5 and TRBJ2-3, with D perhaps TRBD1 or TRBD2 (6 bases each). The TCR originated in a human donor with breast cancer. Sequencing used tumor tissue, obtained after IRX-2 immunotherapy. The CDR3 reads CASRELNWGARTDTQYF. The CDR3 bases are TGTGCCAGCAGGGAGTTGAATTGGGGGGCCAGGACAGATACGCAGTATTTT.